This T cell receptor beta chain was identified during a study of shared clonotypes between healthy human individuals. The J segment lost 0 bases and the V segment lost 7 bases, leaving 10 bases of the junction unmatched. CDR1 is SQVTM and CDR2 is ANQGSEA in the germline V gene. The CDR3 sequence is 15 residues long. CD4+ cells were split into CD45RA+ naive and CD45RA-negative memory subsets. Study results and caveats: Larger estimated richness was generally recorded for naive subsets relative to memory subsets.

The material for each subset, its genomic DNA, was split evenly across several immunoSEQ plates. Sequencing used immunoSEQ multiplex PCR; TCRdb keeps in-frame clones, though not all of them. Seen here are around 1.6 million clones, 95% to 99% observed once, and the top ten hold 0.45%. As concerns this clone: Antigen specificity is unknown.

The sample was naive CD4+ T cells sorted from blood. The subset was: CD45RA+ positively selected. The sequence derives from a man younger than 45 in good health. This chain joins TRBV29-1 and TRBJ2-3; 7 bases are shared with TRBD2. The CDR3 protein is CSAIRAGDSTDTQYF. The DNA of the CDR3 is TGCAGCGCGATTAGGGCGGGAGATAGCACAGATACGCAGTATTTT.